One sample yielded the 14 T cell receptor beta chains listed below, sequenced in a study of beta chain features in type 1 diabetes. What was sequenced were expressed TCRB transcripts, since all of the isolated RNA had been reverse transcribed. The table came from immunoSEQ multiplex PCR; TCRdb's copy has only in-frame clones and leaves some out. Of around 200,000 clones in the sample, approximately 13% were seen once. Sequencing was carried out using central memory CD4+ T cells from blood. Receptors originate from a young woman in good health.

In nucleotides, the CDR3 is TGTGCCAGCAGCGCGATAGCGGAGGCGAGAGAGACCCAGTACTTC. It yields the protein CASSAIAEARETQYF. The chain uses TRBV9 and TRBJ2-5; possible D gene TRBD2, 6 bases. V was clipped by 3 bases and J by 4 bases, with 16 bases between them. Looked up from germline, CDR1 is SGDLS and CDR2 is YYNGEE. The CDR3 runs 15 residues.

CDR3 sequence reads: CAILGANPNYEQYF. The CDR3 nucleotides are TGTGCCATTCTAGGAGCTAACCCGAACTACGAGCAGTACTTC. The chain carries TRBV28 and TRBJ2-7; D gene unclear. The V and J ends lost 10 bases and 3 bases respectively, with 19 bases between them. This CDR3 contains 14 residues. Germline V gene sequence: CDR1 MDHEN, CDR2 SYDVKM.

This chain uses TRBV4-3 with TRBJ1-2; D may be TRBD1 (6 bases). The CDR3 covers 15 residues. Trimming stripped 1 base from V and 4 bases from J, with 13 bases between. Germline CDR1 LGHNA, CDR2 YSLEER. CDR3 DNA sequence: TGCGCCAGCAGCCAAGGACTGGACAGCCCCTATGGCTACACCTTC. Translating gives CASSQGLDSPYGYTF.

This clone was recorded a few times. The V call is TRBV7-9, the J call TRBJ1-1; D is possibly TRBD1 (5 bases). The CDR3 is 14 amino acids. Germline V gene data show CDR1 as SEHNR and CDR2 as FQNEAQ (reference sequence). V was pared by 3 bases and J by 1 base, with 9 bases between. DNA for the CDR3: TGTGCCAGCAGCTTTGGACAAGAGAACACTGAAGCTTTCTTT. Protein: CASSFGQENTEAFF.

The table lists this clone with many counts. The chain links TRBV28 to TRBJ1-2; D ambiguous. Trimming shortened V by 7 bases and J by 9 bases, and 12 bases separated the two germline ends. CDR3 size: 11 residues. Germline V gene lookup returns CDR1 MDHEN and CDR2 SYDVKM. The CDR3 sequence: CASTSSVRYTF. The CDR3 DNA reads as TGTGCCAGCACCTCATCAGTCCGCTACACCTTC.

This clone was counted only a few times. The CDR3 here is CASSSPQGTHEQYF. The CDR3, as DNA: TGTGCCAGCAGTTCCCCACAGGGTACCCACGAGCAGTACTTC. The chain recombines TRBV28 with TRBJ2-7; tentative D call: TRBD1 (6 bases). The CDR3 spans 14 residues. Germline CDR1 is MDHEN and CDR2 is SYDVKM. V was pared by 4 bases and J by 5 bases, with 15 bases between.

V gene TRBV19 combines with J gene TRBJ1-2, with 9 positions matching TRBD1. The CDR3 covers 16 residues. J was trimmed by 0 bases and V by 10 bases; bases with no gene match: 12. The germline V gene has CDR1 LNHDA and CDR2 SQIVND (reference sequence). This CDR3 reads CATEDRGRKSNYGYTF. The CDR3 nucleotides are TGTGCCACTGAGGACAGGGGCAGGAAGTCTAACTATGGCTACACCTTC. The full variable domain, with the rest looked up from reference TRBV19 and TRBJ1-2, is DGGITQSPKYLFRKEGQNVTLSCEQNLNHDAMYWYRQDPGQGLRLIYYSQIVNDFQKGDIAEGYSVSREKKESFPLTVTSAQKNPTAFYLCATEDRGRKSNYGYTFGSGTRLTVV.

The V gene is TRBV29-1, the J gene TRBJ1-2, with TRBD1 matching over 8 bases. V trimming: 7 bases; J trimming: 2 bases; junction bases outside the gene matches: 3. CDR1 and CDR2 (germline): SQVTM, ANQGSEA. The CDR3 runs to 12 residues. The CDR3 sequence is CSGRQGNYGYTF. DNA of the CDR3: TGCAGCGGTCGACAGGGGAACTATGGCTACACCTTC.

The gene calls are TRBV5-5 and TRBJ2-1; 8 bases map to TRBD1. The germline CDR1 and CDR2 sequences are SGHKS and YYEKEE (reference sequence). Unmatched junction bases numbered 5, after V lost 1 base and J lost 5 bases. This CDR3 comprises 15 residues. For the CDR3, the DNA is TGTGCCAGCAGCTTGTACCAGGGGGCCGACAATGAGCAGTTCTTC. Translating gives CASSLYQGADNEQFF.

The V and J genes are TRBV5-6 and TRBJ1-2, with unresolved D. V lost 6 bases, J lost 0 bases, and 6 bases lay in between. The CDR3 extends over 12 amino acids. The germline gives CDR1 SGHDT, CDR2 YYEEEE. CDR3 loop: CASTVSNYGYTF. CDR3 DNA: TGTGCCAGCACAGTCTCTAACTATGGCTACACCTTC.

V usage is TRBV30 and J usage is TRBJ1-5, with D possibly TRBD1 on 5 matching bases. The V and J ends lost 1 base and 4 bases respectively, with 11 bases between them. This CDR3 is built from 14 residues. Germline-derived CDR1 and CDR2 are GTSNPN and SVGIG (reference sequence). The CDR3 here is CAWSAGRANQPQHF. CDR3 coding DNA: TGTGCCTGGAGTGCAGGGAGGGCAAATCAGCCCCAGCATTTT.

V and J are TRBV4-1 and TRBJ1-1, with D possibly being TRBD1 (5 bases). CDR1 MGHRA and CDR2 YSYEKL come from the germline V gene. CDR3 length: 17 amino acids. V shed 1 base and J shed 4 bases, with 19 bases lying between them. The CDR3 sequence: CASSQGQGGSRGTEAFF. CDR3 DNA sequence: TGCGCCAGCAGCCAAGGGCAGGGCGGATCAAGGGGCACTGAAGCTTTCTTT.

In this sample, this clone turned up a few times. V usage is TRBV7-2 and J usage is TRBJ1-4; the D gene is possibly TRBD1 (5 bases). The ends were cut back, 1 base at V and 5 bases at J, with 11 bases in the middle. This CDR3 has 15 residues. Germline V lookup: CDR1 SGHTA, CDR2 FQGNSA. DNA for the CDR3: TGTGCCAGCAGCTTAGTGGGGGGAAGGAATGAAAAACTGTTTTTT. It yields the protein CASSLVGGRNEKLFF.

This clone has just a few counts. DNA of the CDR3: TGCGCCAGCAGTTCACTTCGACAAGAGACCCAGTACTTC. As protein: CASSSLRQETQYF. The rearrangement uses TRBV5-1 and TRBJ2-5; D unresolved. Germline CDR1 and CDR2: SGHRS and YFSETQ. Trimming pared 5 bases from V and 2 bases from J, leaving 10 bases between. The CDR3 spans 13 residues.